One T cell receptor (beta chain) is described in this entry. The data are from a study of control samples from healthy donors and cancer patients. Germline loops: CDR1 MNHEY, CDR2 SVGAGI. The ends were cut back, 6 bases at V and 2 bases at J, with 11 bases in the middle. The CDR3 is made up of 13 amino acids. Using immunoSEQ multiplex PCR, the repertoire was profiled, and TCRdb retains in-frame clones only, with some absent. The sample lists about 94,000 clones, about nine tenths occurring once. This clonotype was sampled from a woman between 18 and 30 years old in good health. Sequencing was performed on blood. This sequence joins TRBV6-5 and TRBJ2-7; D is unclear. This CDR3 reads CASRKDDTYEQYF. As DNA, the CDR3 is TGTGCCAGCAGAAAGGACGATACCTACGAGCAGTACTTC.